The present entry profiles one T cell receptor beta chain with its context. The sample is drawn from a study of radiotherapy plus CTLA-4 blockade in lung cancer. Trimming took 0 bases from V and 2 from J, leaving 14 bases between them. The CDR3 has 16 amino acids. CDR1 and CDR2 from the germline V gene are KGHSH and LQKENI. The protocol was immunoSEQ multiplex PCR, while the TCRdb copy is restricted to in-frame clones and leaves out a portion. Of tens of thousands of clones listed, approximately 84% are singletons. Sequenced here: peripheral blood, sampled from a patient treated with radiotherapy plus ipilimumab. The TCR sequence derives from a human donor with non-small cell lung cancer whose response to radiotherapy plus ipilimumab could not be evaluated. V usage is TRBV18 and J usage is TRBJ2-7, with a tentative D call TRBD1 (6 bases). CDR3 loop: CASSPPGGRSPYEQYF. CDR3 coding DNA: TGTGCCAGCTCACCACCAGGGGGAAGGAGCCCCTACGAGCAGTACTTC. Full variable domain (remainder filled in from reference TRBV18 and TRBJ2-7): NAGVMQNPRHLVRRRGQEARLRCSPMKGHSHVYWYRQLPEEGLKFMVYLQKENIIDESGMPKERFSAEFPKEGPSILRIQQVVRGDSAAYFCASSPPGGRSPYEQYFGPGTRLTVT.